Given below is one T cell receptor (beta chain) in context. Its binding antigen is unknown. The input lacks base qualities; no much larger clone sits a single base away. This sample stems from a study of vaccination effects on CD4 cells after COVID-19 (dated by TCRdb to between 2021 and 2022). With respect to the entire study: The ViraFEST assay stimulated PBMC with viral peptide pools and then used TCR sequencing to identify antigen-specific CD4+ T cell clonotypes by expansion. Post-vaccine samples across the study were collected a median of 72 days after the second dose, with a range of 14 to 241. Each well held roughly 2 million PBMC cultured in IMDM containing approximately 5.2% human AB serum, 9 to 10 IU/ml IL-2 and gentamicin, along with roughly 10 ug/ml peptides. The study compared SARS-CoV-2 spike-specific CD4+ TCR repertoires before and after mRNA vaccination in COVID-19 convalescent patients and infection-naive vaccine recipients. Altogether, some ten COVID-19 convalescent patients and a handful of SARS-CoV-2-naive healthy vaccine recipients made up the full study. Cultures from other donors in the study were sequenced with the Oncomine TCR Beta short-read assay on an Illumina iSeq 100. The full study reports these points: Limitations of the study were the small number of convalescent patients and the absence of early post-infection timepoints. In healthy vaccine recipients, vaccine-induced clones were almost all SARS-CoV-2 mono-reactive, with only 1 of 255 cross-reactive with common cold coronaviruses. Both infection-induced and vaccine-induced clones contracted markedly at late post-vaccination timepoints, which is consistent with waning T cell responses.

After around 11 days of culture, CD4+ T cells were isolated with the EasySep CD4+ T cell isolation kit. Each participant received two doses of an mRNA SARS-CoV-2 vaccine, either BNT162b2 or mRNA-1273. Negative nucleocapsid antibody results before and after vaccination confirmed that the healthy vaccine recipients had no prior SARS-CoV-2 infection. Half of the culture medium was replaced with fresh IL-2-containing medium on days 3 and 7. Unless noted otherwise, every peptide stimulation condition was cultured in triplicate wells. Using Ficoll-Paque Plus gradient centrifugation, PBMC were separated from whole blood and then either used fresh or cryopreserved at -140C. The QIAamp micro DNA kit was used to extract genomic DNA from the cultured CD4+ T cells. The germline V gene provides CDR1 SGDLS and CDR2 YYNGEE. The CDR3 numbers 17 residues from cysteine through phenylalanine. Just CDR3 DNA is preserved here, 51 bases in frame from base 1. Trimming at the junction amounts to 4 bases on V and 4 bases on J, and the germline ends lie 23 bases apart.

The library was built by means of the immunoSEQ multiplex PCR assay. TCR beta CDR3 sequencing was performed on DNA from the cultured, isolated CD4+ T cells. In the authors' own workflow: The analysis removed non-productive TCR sequences, trimmed reads to the CDR3 region, and retained only CDR3s that were 7 or more amino acids long. Antigen-specific clonotypes were identified with the MANAFEST web app by comparing expansion in peptide wells against reference cultures. To count as positive, a clone had to show expansion at FDR<0.05 compared with the reference and with all other wells, an odds ratio above 5, and a frequency above 0.1% in two replicate wells. A clonotype was called cross-reactive if it was significantly expanded both in SARS-CoV-2 spike wells and in at least one common cold coronavirus spike condition. Using the stringdist R package, CDR3 similarity was measured by Levenshtein distance, and unrooted trees were constructed with ape in R 3.6.1. The immuneACCESS repertoire file appears here via TCRdb, limited to in-frame rearrangements. These files lack a portion of the clones; in checked studies, under half of the deficit traces to unresolved V genes, and the cause of the others is not known. Clonal size and the V and J genes are those of that table, whereas D and trimming came from the DNA. The sample yields about 73,000 clones; 73% were counted once. Of the sample, approximately 2% falls within the top ten clones.

This clonotype originated in a human donor who received a COVID-19 vaccine. The sequenced sample was CD4+ T cells from PBMCs cultured without peptide, obtained after COVID-19 vaccination. The chain is assembled from TRBV9 and TRBJ1-2; the D gene assignment is ambiguous. This receptor has the CDR3 CASSPNVGGGRVYGYTF. The DNA is TGTGCCAGCAGCCCTAACGTGGGCGGCGGGCGAGTCTATGGCTACACCTTC.